The sequence of this T cell receptor (beta chain) was determined in a study of T-cell reconstitution after alpha-beta-depleted transplantation in children. Study-wide findings and caveats: After transplant, at about two months, alpha-beta T cells were reportedly derived from several hundred expanded graft clones. When one year had passed after transplant, most T-cell counts and diversity came from newly produced T cells. Some patients' high day-60 TCRbeta diversity was attributed to recipient cells surviving conditioning.

There are many counts of this clonotype. Its antigen is undetermined. TCRbeta library preparation incorporated unique molecular identifiers. MiXCR, applied by TCRdb to the PCR reads, yields one record per CDR3 protein. The repertoire has 15,000 to 20,000 distinct CDR3 sequences, over 10% of them found once; the top ten carry approximately 64%. V was shortened by 0 bases and J by 5 bases, with 8 bases between the two germline ends. Germline-derived CDR1 and CDR2 are SGHRS and YFSETQ. This CDR3 has 13 residues. This sequence joins TRBV5-1 and TRBJ2-5; possibly TRBD2 for D (6 bases). This TCR came from a boy in the first two years of life who had a stem cell transplant for Wiskott-Aldrich syndrome, so the T cells may come from the graft donor. Sequenced material: PBMCs, mostly from graft donor cells, taken 180 days after TCRalphabeta/CD19-depleted stem cell transplant. CDR3 DNA: TGCGCCAGCAGCTTGGGGGGGGAGGAGACCCAGTACTTC. It codes for CASSLGGEETQYF.